This T cell receptor (beta chain) was recovered during a study of blood T cell repertoires in COVID-19. As for the study in general: Sites in the United States, Italy and Spain provided acute and convalescent COVID-19 samples.

The table lists this clone with a few counts. The V segment lost 0 bases and the J segment 6 bases; nucleotides outside the gene matches: 15. The CDR3 sequence is 18 residues long. Germline CDR1 is LNHNV and CDR2 is YYDKDF (reference sequence). While infection was still active, Seattle patients were enrolled and then followed longitudinally. Libraries were prepared by immunoSEQ multiplex PCR; TCRdb keeps only in-frame clonotypes and omits some of them. The sample contains a few hundred thousand clones, approximately 88% of which appear only once. The sample comprised peripheral blood. This chain uses TRBV15 with TRBJ2-7; TRBD1 aligns across 9 bases. This receptor was obtained from a woman in her thirties with COVID-19, enrolled during active disease. CDR3: CATSRDYRGQGRFSEQYF. The CDR3 DNA sequence: TGTGCCACCAGCAGAGATTATCGGGGACAGGGAAGGTTTAGCGAGCAGTACTTC.